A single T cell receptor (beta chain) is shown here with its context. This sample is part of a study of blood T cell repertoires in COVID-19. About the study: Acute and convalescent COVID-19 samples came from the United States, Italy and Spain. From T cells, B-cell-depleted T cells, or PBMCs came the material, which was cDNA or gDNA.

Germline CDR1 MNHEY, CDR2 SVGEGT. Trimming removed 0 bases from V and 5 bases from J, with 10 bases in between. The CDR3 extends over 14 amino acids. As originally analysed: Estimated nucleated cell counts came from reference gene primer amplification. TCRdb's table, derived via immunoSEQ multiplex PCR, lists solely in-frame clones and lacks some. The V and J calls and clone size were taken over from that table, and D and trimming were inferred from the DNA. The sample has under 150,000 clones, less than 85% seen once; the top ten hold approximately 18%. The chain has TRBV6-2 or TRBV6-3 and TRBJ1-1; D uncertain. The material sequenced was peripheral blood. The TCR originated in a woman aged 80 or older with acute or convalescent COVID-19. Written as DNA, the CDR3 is TGTGCCAGCAGTTACTCAAGGGAGGCGACTGAAGCTTTCTTT. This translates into CASSYSREATEAFF.